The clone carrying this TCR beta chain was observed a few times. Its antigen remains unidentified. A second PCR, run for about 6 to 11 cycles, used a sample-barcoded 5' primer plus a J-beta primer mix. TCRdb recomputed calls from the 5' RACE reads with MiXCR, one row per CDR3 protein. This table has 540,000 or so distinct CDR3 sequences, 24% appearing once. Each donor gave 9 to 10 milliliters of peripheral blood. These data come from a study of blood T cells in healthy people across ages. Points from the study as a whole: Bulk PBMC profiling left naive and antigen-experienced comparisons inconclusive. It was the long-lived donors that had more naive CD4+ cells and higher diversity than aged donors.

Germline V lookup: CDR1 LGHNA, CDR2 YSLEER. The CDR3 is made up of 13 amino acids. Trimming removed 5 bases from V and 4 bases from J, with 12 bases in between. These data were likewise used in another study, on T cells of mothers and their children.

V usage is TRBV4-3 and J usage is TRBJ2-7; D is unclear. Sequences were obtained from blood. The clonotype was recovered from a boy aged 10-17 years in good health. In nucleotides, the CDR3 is TGCGCCAGCAGCTCCCGGAACCTGTACGAGCAGTACTTC. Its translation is CASSSRNLYEQYF.